This T cell receptor (beta chain) originates from a study of blood T cell repertoires in COVID-19. Background on the study: Acute and convalescent COVID-19 specimens originated in the United States, Italy and Spain. PBMCs, B-cell-depleted T cells, or T cells were the source of the cDNA or gDNA that made up the material.

J gave up 0 bases and V 1 base, and 1 base lay outside the gene matches. Germline lookup yields CDR1 SGHTA and CDR2 FQGNSA. There are 16 residues in the CDR3. Original processing notes: Reference gene primer amplification gave nucleated cell count estimates. The repertoire was sequenced with immunoSEQ multiplex PCR; TCRdb's copy has only in-frame clones and lacks some. V, J and clone size were drawn from that table, and D and trimming were deduced from the DNA. The data contain roughly 290,000 clones, 90% of them seen just once; the ten biggest clones take up nearly 7%. Patients of the Seattle cohort, enrolled during active infection, were followed longitudinally.

This chain joins TRBV7-2 and TRBJ2-7; TRBD1 aligns across 12 bases. This clonotype was sampled from a woman in her twenties or thirties with COVID-19, enrolled during active disease. The sample consisted of peripheral blood. CDR3 nucleotide sequence: TGTGCCAGCAGCTTAGGGGGACAGGGGGCCTCCTACGAGCAGTACTTC. This gives the protein CASSLGGQGASYEQYF.